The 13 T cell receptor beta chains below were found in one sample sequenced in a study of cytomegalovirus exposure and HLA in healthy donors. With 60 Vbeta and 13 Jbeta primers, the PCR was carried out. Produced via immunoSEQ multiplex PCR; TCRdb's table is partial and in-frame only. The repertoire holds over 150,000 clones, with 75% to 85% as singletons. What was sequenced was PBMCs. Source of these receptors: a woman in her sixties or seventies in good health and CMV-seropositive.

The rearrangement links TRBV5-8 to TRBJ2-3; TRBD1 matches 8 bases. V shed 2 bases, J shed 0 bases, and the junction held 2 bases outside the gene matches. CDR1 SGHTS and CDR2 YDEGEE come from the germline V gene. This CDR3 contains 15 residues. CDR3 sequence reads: CASSLDRGSTDTQYF. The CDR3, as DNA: TGTGCCAGCAGCTTAGACAGGGGTAGCACAGATACGCAGTATTTT.

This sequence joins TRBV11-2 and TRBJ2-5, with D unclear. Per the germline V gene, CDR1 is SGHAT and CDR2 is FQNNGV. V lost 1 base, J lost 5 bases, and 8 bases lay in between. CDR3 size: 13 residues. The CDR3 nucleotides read TGTGCCAGCAGCTTAGGTTACCGGGAGACCCAGTACTTC. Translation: CASSLGYRETQYF. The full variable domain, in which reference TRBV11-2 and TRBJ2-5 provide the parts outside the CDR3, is EAGVAQSPRYKIIEKRQSVAFWCNPISGHATLYWYQQILGQGPKLLIQFQNNGVVDDSQLPKDRFSAERLKGVDSTLKIQPAKLEDSAVYLCASSLGYRETQYFGPGTRLLVL.

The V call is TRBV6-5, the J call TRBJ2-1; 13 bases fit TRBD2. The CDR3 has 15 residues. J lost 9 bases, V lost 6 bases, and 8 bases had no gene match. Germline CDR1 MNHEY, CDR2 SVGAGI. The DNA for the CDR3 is TGTGCCAGCAGGGCGGGACTAGCGGGGTCGGTTGAGCAGTTCTTC. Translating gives CASRAGLAGSVEQFF.

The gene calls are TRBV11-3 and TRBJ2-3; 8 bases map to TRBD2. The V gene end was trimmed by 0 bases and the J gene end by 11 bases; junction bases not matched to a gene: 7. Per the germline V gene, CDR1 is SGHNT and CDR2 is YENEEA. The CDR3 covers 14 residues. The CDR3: CASSLDSSSGVQYF. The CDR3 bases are TGTGCCAGCAGCTTAGATTCGAGTAGCGGGGTGCAGTATTTT. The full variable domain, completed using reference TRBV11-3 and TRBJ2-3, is EAGVVQSPRYKIIEKKQPVAFWCNPISGHNTLYWYLQNLGQGPELLIRYENEEAVDDSQLPKDRFSAERLKGVDSTLKIQPAELGDSAVYLCASSLDSSSGVQYFGPGTRLTVL.

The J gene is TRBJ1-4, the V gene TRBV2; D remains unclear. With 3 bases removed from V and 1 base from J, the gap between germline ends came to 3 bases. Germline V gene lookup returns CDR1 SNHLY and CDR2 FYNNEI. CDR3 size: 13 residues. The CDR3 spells CASSDRTNEKLFF. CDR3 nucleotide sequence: TGTGCCAGCAGTGACAGAACTAATGAAAAACTGTTTTTT.

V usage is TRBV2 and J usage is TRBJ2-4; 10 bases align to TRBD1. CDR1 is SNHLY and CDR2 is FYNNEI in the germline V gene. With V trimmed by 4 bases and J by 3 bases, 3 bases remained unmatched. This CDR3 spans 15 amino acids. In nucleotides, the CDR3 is TGTGCCAGCAGTGGACAGGGGGCAGGCAAAAACATTCAGTACTTC. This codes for CASSGQGAGKNIQYF.

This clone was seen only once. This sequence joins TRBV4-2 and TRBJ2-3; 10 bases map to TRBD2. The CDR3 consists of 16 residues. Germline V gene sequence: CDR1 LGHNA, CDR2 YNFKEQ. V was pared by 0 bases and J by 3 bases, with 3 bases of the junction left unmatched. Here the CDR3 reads CASSQEASGGTDTQYF. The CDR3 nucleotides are TGTGCCAGCAGCCAAGAGGCTAGCGGGGGAACAGATACGCAGTATTTT.

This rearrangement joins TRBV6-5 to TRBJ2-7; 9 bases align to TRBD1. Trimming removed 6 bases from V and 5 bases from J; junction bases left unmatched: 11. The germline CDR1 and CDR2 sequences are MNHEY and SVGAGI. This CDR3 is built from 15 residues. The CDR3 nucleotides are TGTGCCAGCAGCCGTCCCGGGACAGGGCTCCACGAGCAGTACTTC. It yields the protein CASSRPGTGLHEQYF.

The DNA for the CDR3 is TGTGCCAGCAGTGACTCGAGGGGGCAGGGAGAAGGGGTCGGCGGCTACACCTTC. It is translated as CASSDSRGQGEGVGGYTF. The rearrangement uses TRBV6-4 and TRBJ1-2; 7 bases align to TRBD1. This CDR3 contains 18 residues. J lost 8 bases, V lost 0 bases, and 18 bases had no gene match. CDR1 and CDR2 (germline): MRHNA, SNTAGT.

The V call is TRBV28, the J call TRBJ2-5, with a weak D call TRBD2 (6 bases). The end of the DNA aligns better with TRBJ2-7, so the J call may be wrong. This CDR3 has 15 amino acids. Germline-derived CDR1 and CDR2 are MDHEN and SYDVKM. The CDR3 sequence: CASSPPRLEVYEQYF. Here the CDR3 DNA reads TGTGCCAGCAGTCCGCCTCGACTAGAAGTCTACGAGCAGTACTTC.

CDR3 sequence (DNA): TGTGCCAGCAGCTCGGTCCCGGGACTATCGTACGAGCAGTACTTC. This encodes CASSSVPGLSYEQYF. The chain uses TRBV11-2 and TRBJ2-7; TRBD2 matches 7 bases. Unmatched junction bases numbered 10, after V lost 4 bases and J lost 4 bases. CDR1 is SGHAT and CDR2 is FQNNGV in the germline V gene. The CDR3 covers 15 residues.

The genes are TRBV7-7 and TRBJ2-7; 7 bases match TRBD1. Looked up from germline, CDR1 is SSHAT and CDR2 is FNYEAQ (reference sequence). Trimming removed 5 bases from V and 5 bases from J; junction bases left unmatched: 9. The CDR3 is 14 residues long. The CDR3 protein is CASSVDRERNEQYF. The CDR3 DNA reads TGTGCCAGCAGCGTCGACAGGGAGCGGAACGAGCAGTACTTC.

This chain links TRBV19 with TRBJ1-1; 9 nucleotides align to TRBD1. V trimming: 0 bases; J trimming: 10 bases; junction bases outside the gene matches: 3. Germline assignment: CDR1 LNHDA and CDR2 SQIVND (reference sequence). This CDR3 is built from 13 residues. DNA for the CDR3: TGTGCCAGTAGTATAGATTTGACAGGGGGAGCTTTCTTT. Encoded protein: CASSIDLTGGAFF.